The 13 T cell receptor beta chains below all came from one sample that was sequenced in a study of T cells after yellow fever vaccination. In TCRdb, the 5' RACE reads were re-called with MiXCR into one record per CDR3 protein. The sample has a few hundred thousand distinct CDR3 sequences; under 15% are singletons. The source material was CD4+ T cells sorted from PBMCs, sampled 15 days after the yellow fever booster vaccination. These receptors were collected from a man aged 18 to 29 who received the YFV17D yellow fever vaccine.

There are a few counts of this clonotype. This rearrangement joins TRBV7-2 to TRBJ1-5, with TRBD1 matching over 9 bases. V dropped 1 base and J dropped 6; count of bases not matched to a gene: 4. Germline V gene sequence: CDR1 SGHTA, CDR2 FQGNSA. This CDR3 comprises 15 residues. The CDR3 region has the DNA TGTGCCAGCAGCTTAGGTGGGACAGGGCCTCAGCCCCAGCATTTT. Its translation: CASSLGGTGPQPQHF.

Here the CDR3 reads CASSTGTGGWQPQHF. The CDR3 region has the DNA TGTGCCAGTAGTACCGGGACAGGGGGCTGGCAGCCCCAGCATTTT. The chain carries TRBV19 and TRBJ1-5; 12 bases map to TRBD1. The V gene's germline CDR1 is LNHDA and CDR2 SQIVND (reference sequence). J was trimmed by 7 bases and V by 4 bases; bases with no gene match: 5. The CDR3 spans 15 residues.

This clonotype was counted between two and nine times. The chain joins TRBV7-3 to TRBJ2-1; D is perhaps TRBD1 (5 bases). Per the germline V gene, CDR1 is SGHTA and CDR2 is FQGTGA. The CDR3 extends over 13 amino acids. Trimming took 5 bases from V and 6 from J, leaving 11 bases between them. The CDR3 spells CASSTQVSNEQFF. CDR3 DNA: TGTGCCAGCAGCACACAGGTCTCCAATGAGCAGTTCTTC.

The CDR3 is CAISQQGNTDTQYF. CDR3 DNA sequence: TGTGCCATCAGCCAACAGGGAAACACAGATACGCAGTATTTT. J is TRBJ2-3 and V is TRBV10-3; D is perhaps TRBD1 (6 bases). Trimming shortened V by 6 bases and J by 2 bases, and 12 bases separated the two germline ends. Germline V lookup: CDR1 ENHRY, CDR2 SYGVKD. The CDR3 is 14 amino acids.

The CDR3 nucleotides are TGTGCCAGCAGTGAACTAAACACAGATACGCAGTATTTT. Its protein is CASSELNTDTQYF. The chain combines TRBV2 with TRBJ2-3; unclear D gene. The V gene lost 2 bases and the J gene lost 2 bases, with 5 bases spanning the gap. Germline CDR1 is SNHLY and CDR2 is FYNNEI. CDR3 length: 13 residues.

This chain joins TRBV3-1 and TRBJ2-2; D might be TRBD2 (6 bases). The CDR3 runs to 16 residues. Trimming removed 8 bases from V and 1 base from J, with 17 bases in between. Per germline, CDR1 LGHDT and CDR2 YNNKEL (reference sequence). The CDR3 region has the DNA TGTGCCAGCCACCTACGCGGGGTCCAGAACACCGGGGAGCTGTTTTTT. It is translated as CASHLRGVQNTGELFF.

This clonotype was recorded at least ten times. The chain has TRBV4-1 and TRBJ2-3; D gene ambiguous. V was shortened by 0 bases and J by 0 bases, with 4 bases between the two germline ends. From germline, CDR1 is MGHRA and CDR2 YSYEKL. The CDR3 length is 14 residues. The CDR3 here is CASSQEVSTDTQYF. The DNA for the CDR3 is TGCGCCAGCAGCCAAGAGGTCAGCACAGATACGCAGTATTTT.

This clonotype has more than one count but fewer than ten. The rearrangement uses TRBV20-1 and TRBJ2-3, with D perhaps matching TRBD1 or TRBD2 (5 bases each). The germline V gene has CDR1 DFQATT and CDR2 SNEGSKA (reference sequence). The CDR3 runs 15 residues. Trimming removed 6 bases from V and 0 bases from J, with 16 bases in between. The CDR3 sequence is CSARGPRVSTDTQYF. The CDR3 nucleotides read TGCAGTGCCCGGGGCCCGCGGGTGAGCACAGATACGCAGTATTTT.

The chain couples TRBV6-1 to TRBJ2-5, with D unclear. This CDR3 has 13 amino acids. Germline assignment: CDR1 MNHNS and CDR2 SASEGT. The V end was cut by 4 bases, the J end by 3 bases, with 9 bases between. This CDR3 is CASSVTDEETQYF. CDR3 sequence (DNA): TGTGCCAGCAGTGTGACCGATGAAGAGACCCAGTACTTC.

The gene calls are TRBV12-3 or TRBV12-4 and TRBJ2-1; maybe TRBD2 (6 bases). V was clipped by 6 bases and J by 6 bases, with 12 bases between them. This CDR3 comprises 13 residues. CDR3 region: CASRWWRGNEQFF. As DNA, the CDR3 is TGTGCCAGCAGGTGGTGGAGGGGCAATGAGCAGTTCTTC.

This chain connects TRBV25-1 to TRBJ1-2, with TRBD1 matching over 8 bases. V shed 6 bases, J shed 5 bases, and the junction held 5 bases outside the gene matches. In germline, CDR1 is MGHDK, CDR2 SYGVNS. This CDR3 comprises 13 residues. As DNA, the CDR3 is TGTGCCAGCAGCACAGGGGGAGGGTATGGCTACACCTTC. The encoded protein is CASSTGGGYGYTF.

This clonotype was counted only a few times. The chain uses TRBV18 and TRBJ2-3, with unresolved D. This CDR3 is 12 amino acids long. The V gene lost 0 bases and the J gene lost 6 bases, with 4 bases spanning the gap. Germline loops: CDR1 KGHSH, CDR2 LQKENI. CDR3 amino acids: CASSPPADTQYF. CDR3 sequence (DNA): TGTGCCAGCTCACCACCGGCGGATACGCAGTATTTT.

This clonotype was detected a few times. The rearrangement uses TRBV3-1 and TRBJ1-2, with a weak D call TRBD1 (5 bases). The CDR3 has 13 residues. V was shortened by 4 bases and J by 5 bases, with 11 bases between the two germline ends. CDR1 and CDR2 from the germline V gene are LGHDT and YNNKEL (reference sequence). This chain's CDR3 is CASSPRQGYGYTF. In DNA, the CDR3 is TGTGCCAGCAGCCCGCGCCAGGGTTATGGCTACACCTTC.